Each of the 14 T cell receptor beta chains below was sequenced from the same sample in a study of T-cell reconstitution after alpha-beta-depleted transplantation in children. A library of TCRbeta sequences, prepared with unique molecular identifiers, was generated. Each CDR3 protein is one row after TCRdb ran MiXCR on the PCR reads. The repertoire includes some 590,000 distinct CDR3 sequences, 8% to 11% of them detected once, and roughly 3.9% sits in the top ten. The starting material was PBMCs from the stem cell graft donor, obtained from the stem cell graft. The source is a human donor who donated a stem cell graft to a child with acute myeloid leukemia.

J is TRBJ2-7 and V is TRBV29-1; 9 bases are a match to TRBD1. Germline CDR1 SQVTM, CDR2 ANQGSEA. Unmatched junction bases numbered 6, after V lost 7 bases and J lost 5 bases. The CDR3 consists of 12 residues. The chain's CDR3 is CSAWTGEDEQYF. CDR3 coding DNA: TGCAGCGCATGGACAGGGGAAGACGAGCAGTACTTC.

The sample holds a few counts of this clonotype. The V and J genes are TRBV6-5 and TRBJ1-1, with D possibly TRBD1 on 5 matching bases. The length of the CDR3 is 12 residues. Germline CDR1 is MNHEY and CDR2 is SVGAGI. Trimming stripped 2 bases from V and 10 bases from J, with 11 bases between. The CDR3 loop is CASSYAQGLAFF. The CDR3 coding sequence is TGTGCCAGCAGTTACGCCCAGGGACTAGCTTTCTTT.

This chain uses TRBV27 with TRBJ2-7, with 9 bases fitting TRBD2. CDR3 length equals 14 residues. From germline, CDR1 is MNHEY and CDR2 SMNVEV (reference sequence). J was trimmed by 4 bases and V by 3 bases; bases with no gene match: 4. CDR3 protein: CASSFETSGYEQYF. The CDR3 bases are TGTGCCAGCAGTTTTGAGACTAGCGGATACGAGCAGTACTTC.

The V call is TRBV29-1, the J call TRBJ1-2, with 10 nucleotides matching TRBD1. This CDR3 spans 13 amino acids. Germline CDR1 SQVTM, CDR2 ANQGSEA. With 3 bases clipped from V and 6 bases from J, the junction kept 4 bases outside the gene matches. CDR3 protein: CSVEAGTGDGYTF. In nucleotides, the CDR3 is TGCAGCGTTGAGGCCGGGACAGGGGATGGCTACACCTTC.

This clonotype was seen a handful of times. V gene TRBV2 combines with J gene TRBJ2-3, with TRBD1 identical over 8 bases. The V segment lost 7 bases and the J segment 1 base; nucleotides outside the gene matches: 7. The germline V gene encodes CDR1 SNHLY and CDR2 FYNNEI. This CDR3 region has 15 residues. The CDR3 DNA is TGTGCCAGCACCGAGGGGGGACAGGGCACAGATACGCAGTATTTT. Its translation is CASTEGGQGTDTQYF.

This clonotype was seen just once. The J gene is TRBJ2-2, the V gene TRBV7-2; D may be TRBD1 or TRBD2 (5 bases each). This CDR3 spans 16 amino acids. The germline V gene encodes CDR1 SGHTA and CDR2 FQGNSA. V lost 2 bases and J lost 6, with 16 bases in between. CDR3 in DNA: TGTGCCAGCAGCTTAAGAGGGGATGGGTTATCCGGGGAGCTGTTTTTT. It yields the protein CASSLRGDGLSGELFF.

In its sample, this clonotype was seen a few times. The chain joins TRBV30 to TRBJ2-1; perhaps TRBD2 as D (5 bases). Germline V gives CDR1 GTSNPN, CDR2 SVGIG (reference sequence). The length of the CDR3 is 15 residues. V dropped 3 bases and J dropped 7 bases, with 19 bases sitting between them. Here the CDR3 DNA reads TGTGCCTGGAGACTTATAGCGACCCGCGGGAATGAGCAGTTCTTC. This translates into CAWRLIATRGNEQFF. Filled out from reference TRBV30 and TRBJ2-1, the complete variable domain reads SQTIHQWPATLVQPVGSPLSLECTVEGTSNPNLYWYRQAAGRGLQLLFYSVGIGQISSEVPQNLSASRPQDRQFILSSKKLLLSDSGFYLCAWRLIATRGNEQFFGPGTRLTVL.

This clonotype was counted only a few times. CDR3 protein: CASNFGQGNEQYF. CDR3 coding DNA: TGTGCCAGCAACTTTGGACAGGGCAACGAGCAGTACTTC. The chain is built from TRBV3-1 and TRBJ2-7; 8 positions match TRBD1. The CDR3 is 13 amino acids. Trimming removed 7 bases from V and 5 bases from J; junction bases left unmatched: 7. Germline V gene data show CDR1 as LGHDT and CDR2 as YNNKEL (reference sequence).

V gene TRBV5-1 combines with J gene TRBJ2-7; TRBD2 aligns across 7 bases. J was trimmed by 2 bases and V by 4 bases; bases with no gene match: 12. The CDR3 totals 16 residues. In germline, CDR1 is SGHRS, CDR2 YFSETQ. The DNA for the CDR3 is TGCGCCAGCAGCCGTCCCCGGGAAGGACTAGCCTACGAGCAGTACTTC. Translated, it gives CASSRPREGLAYEQYF.

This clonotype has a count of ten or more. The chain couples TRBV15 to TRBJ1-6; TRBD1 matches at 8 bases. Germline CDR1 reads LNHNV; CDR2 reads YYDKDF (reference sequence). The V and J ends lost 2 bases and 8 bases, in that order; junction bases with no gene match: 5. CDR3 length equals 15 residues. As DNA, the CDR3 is TGTGCCACCAGCAGACGAGGACAGGGTCATTCACCCCTCCACTTT. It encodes CATSRRGQGHSPLHF.

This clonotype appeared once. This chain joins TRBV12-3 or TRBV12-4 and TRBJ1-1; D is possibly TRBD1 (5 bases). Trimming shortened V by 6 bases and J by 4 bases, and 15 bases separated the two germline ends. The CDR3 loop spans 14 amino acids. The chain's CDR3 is CASSSPDKSTEAFF. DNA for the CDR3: TGTGCCAGCAGCTCACCGGACAAATCCACTGAAGCTTTCTTT.

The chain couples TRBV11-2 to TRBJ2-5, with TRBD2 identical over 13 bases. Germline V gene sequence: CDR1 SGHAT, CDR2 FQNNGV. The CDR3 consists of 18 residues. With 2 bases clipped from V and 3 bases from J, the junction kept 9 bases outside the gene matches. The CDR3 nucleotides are TGTGCCAGCAGCTTATTCATAGAGGGACTAGCGGGAAAAGAGACCCAGTACTTC. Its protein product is CASSLFIEGLAGKETQYF. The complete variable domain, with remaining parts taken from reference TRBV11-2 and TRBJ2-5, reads EAGVAQSPRYKIIEKRQSVAFWCNPISGHATLYWYQQILGQGPKLLIQFQNNGVVDDSQLPKDRFSAERLKGVDSTLKIQPAKLEDSAVYLCASSLFIEGLAGKETQYFGPGTRLLVL.

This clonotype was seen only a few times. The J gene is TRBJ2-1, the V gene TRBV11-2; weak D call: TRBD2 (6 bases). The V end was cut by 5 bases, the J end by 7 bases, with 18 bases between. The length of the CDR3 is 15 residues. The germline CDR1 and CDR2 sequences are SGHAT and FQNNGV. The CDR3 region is CASSILGSLMNEQFF. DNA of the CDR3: TGTGCCAGCAGCATACTCGGGAGTTTAATGAATGAGCAGTTCTTC.

The CDR3 bases are TGCGCCAGCAGCCACAGAGTAACCTACGAGCAGTACTTC. Its protein product is CASSHRVTYEQYF. This chain links TRBV4-3 with TRBJ2-7; D not resolved. The V end lost 3 bases, the J end lost 2 bases, and 8 bases lay between the germline ends. This CDR3 is built from 13 residues. Germline V gives CDR1 LGHNA, CDR2 YSLEER.